This T cell receptor (beta chain) was documented in a study of blood T cells in healthy people across ages. J lost 9 bases, V lost 1 base, and 8 bases had no gene match. The CDR3 has 16 amino acids. In germline, CDR1 is SGHVS, CDR2 FNYEAQ. Regarding this clonotype: A much more abundant neighbour one base away suggests this may be a read error.

Drawing of peripheral blood yielded 8.5 to 10 milliliters from each donor. The use of a sample-barcoded 5' primer and a J-beta primer mix characterized a second PCR of about 7 to 12 cycles. The template-switch adaptor was a 5' adaptor with 12 random nucleotides. It tagged each cDNA molecule. A single record per CDR3 protein comes from TCRdb applying MiXCR to the 5' RACE reads. Altogether over 950,000 distinct CDR3 sequences are present, 45% to 60% being singletons, with the ten largest covering 20% to 25%. This chain connects TRBV7-6 to TRBJ2-1; TRBD2 aligns across 11 bases. Sequenced sample: blood. This receptor was taken from a woman aged 60-70 years in good health. CDR3 protein: CASSLVGVAGGSEQFF. The CDR3 nucleotides are TGTGCCAGCAGCTTAGTCGGAGTAGCGGGAGGGAGTGAGCAGTTCTTC.